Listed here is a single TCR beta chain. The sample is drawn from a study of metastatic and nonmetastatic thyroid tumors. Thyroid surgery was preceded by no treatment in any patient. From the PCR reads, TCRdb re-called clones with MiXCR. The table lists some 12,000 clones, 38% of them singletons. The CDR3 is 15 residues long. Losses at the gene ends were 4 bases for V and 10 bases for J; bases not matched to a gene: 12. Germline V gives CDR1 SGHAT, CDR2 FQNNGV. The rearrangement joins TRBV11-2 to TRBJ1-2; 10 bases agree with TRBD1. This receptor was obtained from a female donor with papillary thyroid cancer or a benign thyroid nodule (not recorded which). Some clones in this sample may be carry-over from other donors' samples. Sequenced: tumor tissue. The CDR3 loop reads CASSSTPRGQGDYTF. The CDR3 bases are TGTGCCAGCAGCTCGACCCCCCGAGGACAGGGGGACTACACCTTC.